Reported below is one TCR beta chain. The data stem from a study of shared clonotypes between healthy human individuals. V gave up 5 bases and J gave up 0 bases; unmatched junction bases: 4. The CDR3 is 15 amino acids. CDR1 and CDR2 (germline): SGHTA, FQGNSA. In the naive CD8 group, cells lacked CD45RO and were positively selected for CCR7, so terminally differentiated effector memory CD45RA+ cells were left out. All donors qualified as healthy HIV-negative adults and had experienced no recent acute infections or vaccinations. The assay was immunoSEQ multiplex PCR, and TCRdb's table has in-frame clones only and misses some. The sample consists of 800,000 or so clones, about 96% of them appearing once.

The material sequenced was naive CD8+ T cells sorted from blood. The sequence came from a man younger than 45 in good health. The chain links TRBV7-2 to TRBJ2-1, with 7 bases matching TRBD1. For the CDR3, the DNA is TGTGCCAGCAGCGCGACAGGGCTCTCCTACAATGAGCAGTTCTTC. This encodes CASSATGLSYNEQFF.